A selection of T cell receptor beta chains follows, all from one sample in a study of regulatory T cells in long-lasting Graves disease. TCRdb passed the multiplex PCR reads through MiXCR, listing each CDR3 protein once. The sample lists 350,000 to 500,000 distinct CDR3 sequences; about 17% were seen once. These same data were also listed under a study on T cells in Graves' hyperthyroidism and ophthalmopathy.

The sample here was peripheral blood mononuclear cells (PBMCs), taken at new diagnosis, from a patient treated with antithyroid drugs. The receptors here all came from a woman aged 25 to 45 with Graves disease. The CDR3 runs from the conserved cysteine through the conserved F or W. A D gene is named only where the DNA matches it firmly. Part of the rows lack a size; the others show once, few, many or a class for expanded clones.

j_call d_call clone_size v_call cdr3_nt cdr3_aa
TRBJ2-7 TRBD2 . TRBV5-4 TGTGCCAGCAGCCCTAGCGGGATGCCCTACGAGCAGTACTTC CASSPSGMPYEQYF
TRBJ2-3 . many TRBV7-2 TGTGCCAGCAGCTTAGGGGCTAGCGCCATCACAGATACGCAGTATTTT CASSLGASAITDTQYF
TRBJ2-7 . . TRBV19 TGTGCCAGTAGTAACAGGGTCGACTCCTACGAGCAGTACTTC CASSNRVDSYEQYF
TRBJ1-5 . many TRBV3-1 TGTGCCAGCAGCCAAGCGGGGGGGTATCAGCCCCAGCATTTT CASSQAGGYQPQHF
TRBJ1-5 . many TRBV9 TGTGCCAGCAGCGCGGATACAGGTAGCAATCAGCCCCAGCATTTT CASSADTGSNQPQHF
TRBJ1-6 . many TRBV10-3 TGTGCCATCAGTGAGTCGAGGGACTCCCCACTCCACTTT CAISESRDSPLHF
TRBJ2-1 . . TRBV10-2 TGCGCCAGCAGTGAGTCCAGCAATGAGCAGTTCTTC CASSESSNEQFF
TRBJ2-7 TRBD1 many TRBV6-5 TGTGCCAGCAGTTACTTGGACAGGGTCACCGACGAGCAGTACTTC CASSYLDRVTDEQYF
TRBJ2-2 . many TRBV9 TGTGCCAGCAGCGTGGGCGCTACCCCGTCGGCCGGGGAGCTGTTTTTT CASSVGATPSAGELFF
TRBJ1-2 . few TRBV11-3 TGTGCCAGCAGCTTCGGGGGACGGGATCCCCCCACCTTC CASSFGGRDPPTF
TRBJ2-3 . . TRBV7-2 TGCGCCAGCAGCGCAGCCTGGACGAGCACAGATACGCAGTATTTT CASSAAWTSTDTQYF
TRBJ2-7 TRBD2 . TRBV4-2 TGTGCCAGCAGGGGAGCGGGGCCTGGGTACGAGCAGTACTTC CASRGAGPGYEQYF
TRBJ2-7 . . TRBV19 TGTGCCAGTAGTATAGATCCATCCACCGAGCAGTACTTC CASSIDPSTEQYF
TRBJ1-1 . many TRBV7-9 TGTGCCAGCAGCTTTCCCATGAACACTGAAGCTTTCTTT CASSFPMNTEAFF
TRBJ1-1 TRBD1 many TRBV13 TGTGCCAGCAGCTCCCCTGGGGACAGGGGAGGGTCGGGAACTGAAGCTTTCTTT CASSSPGDRGGSGTEAFF
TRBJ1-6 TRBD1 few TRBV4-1 TGCGCCAGCAGCCGACAGGGTAGTAATTCACCCCTCCACTTT CASSRQGSNSPLHF